A selection of T cell receptor beta chains follows, all from one sample in a study of blood T cell repertoires in COVID-19. TCRdb's table, derived via immunoSEQ multiplex PCR, lists solely in-frame clones and lacks some. The data hold roughly 190,000 clones, with approximately 84% observed a single time. What was sequenced was PBMCs or T cells enriched from blood (not recorded which). These receptors were collected from a woman aged 25 to 39 who had recovered from COVID-19. The CDR3 runs from the conserved cysteine through the conserved F or W. A D gene is named only where the DNA matches it firmly. A clone size is listed for some rows: how often the clone was seen (once, few, many), or a class if it is expanded.

>TRBJ2-7|TRBV3-1/TRBV3-2|.|TRBD1
CASSQEGQGGYEQYF
TGTGCCAGCAGCCAGGAGGGACAGGGCGGGTACGAGCAGTACTTC
>TRBJ1-6|TRBV6-5|.|.
CASRTASSYNSPLHF
TGTGCCAGCAGAACTGCGAGCTCCTATAATTCACCCCTCCACTTT
>TRBJ1-5|TRBV28|.|TRBD1
CASSPYRGSNQPQHF
TGTGCCAGCAGTCCTTACAGGGGTTCCAATCAGCCCCAGCATTTT
>TRBJ2-2|TRBV5-1|.|TRBD2
CATRSRLAPNTGELFF
TGCGCCACCAGATCCCGACTAGCTCCGAACACCGGGGAGCTGTTTTTT
>TRBJ1-3|TRBV19|.|.
CASSIEGSYSGNTIYF
TGTGCCAGTAGTATAGAGGGCAGCTACTCTGGAAACACCATATATTTT
>TRBJ1-1|TRBV6-5|.|TRBD1
CASSWTGGGAFF
TGTGCCAGCAGTTGGACAGGGGGGGGAGCTTTCTTT
>TRBJ2-1|TRBV4-1|.|.
CASSQVNLIDYNEQFF
TGCGCCAGCAGCCAAGTTAACCTAATCGACTACAATGAGCAGTTCTTC
>TRBJ2-7|TRBV27|.|.
CASSLNREYDEQYF
TGTGCCAGCAGTTTGAACAGGGAATATGACGAGCAGTACTTC
>TRBJ1-1|TRBV14|.|.
CASSQFRASAFF
TGTGCCAGCAGCCAGTTCAGGGCCTCAGCTTTCTTT
>TRBJ1-3|TRBV5-6|.|TRBD1
CASSTGTGGSGNTIYF
TGTGCCAGCAGCACCGGGACAGGGGGCTCTGGAAACACCATATATTTT
>TRBJ1-1|TRBV5-8|.|.
CASSSRTLGTEAFF
TGTGCCAGCAGCTCGAGGACACTCGGGACTGAAGCTTTCTTT
>TRBJ1-2|TRBV27|.|TRBD1
CASSYRQGYGYTF
TGTGCCAGCAGTTACCGACAGGGGTATGGCTACACCTTC
>TRBJ1-1|TRBV10-1|.|.
CASSESKRTPTEAFF
TGCGCCAGCAGTGAGTCTAAGCGGACTCCCACTGAAGCTTTCTTT
>TRBJ2-2|TRBV7-2|.|.
CASSLGAGKAGELFF
TGTGCCAGCAGCTTAGGGGCAGGGAAGGCCGGGGAGCTGTTTTTT
>TRBJ2-7|TRBV11-2|.|.
CASRRDTGGRSYEQYF
TGTGCCAGCAGAAGAGATACCGGGGGGCGTTCCTACGAGCAGTACTTC
>TRBJ1-6|TRBV5-6|.|.
CASNIQVARSSYNSPLHF
TGTGCCAGCAACATACAAGTTGCCAGAAGCTCCTATAATTCACCCCTCCACTTT
>TRBJ1-1|TRBV29-1|few|.
CSVPGGHTEAFF
TGCAGCGTTCCCGGGGGGCACACTGAAGCTTTCTTT
>TRBJ1-2|TRBV5-5|few|TRBD1
CASSQAGTGVGYTF
TGTGCCAGCAGCCAAGCCGGGACAGGGGTCGGCTACACCTTC
>TRBJ1-2|TRBV27|few|TRBD1
CASSFGQGWGYTF
TGTGCCAGCAGTTTCGGACAGGGATGGGGCTACACCTTC
>TRBJ2-1|TRBV29-1|.|TRBD1
CSVEGGTGGSYNEQFF
TGCAGCGTTGAGGGAGGGACAGGGGGCTCCTACAATGAGCAGTTCTTC